A single sample is the source of the 24 T cell receptor beta chains below, sequenced in a study of T cell changes during pregnancy in multiple sclerosis. Measured with immunoSEQ multiplex PCR; TCRdb has only the in-frame clones, and not every one. The sample lists around 40,000 clones, more than 90% occurring once. Here the sequenced sample was CD4+ T cells from peripheral blood mononuclear cells, taken in the second trimester of pregnancy. Receptor source: a female donor with multiple sclerosis, enrolled in a pregnancy study.

J is TRBJ2-3 and V is TRBV6-5, with 7 bases matching TRBD1. The V gene's germline CDR1 is MNHEY and CDR2 SVGAGI. The CDR3 is made up of 14 amino acids. J gave up 1 base and V 6 bases, and 4 bases lay outside the gene matches. CDR3 sequence (DNA): TGTGCCAGCAGCCCTGGGACAGGCACAGATACGCAGTATTTT. This encodes CASSPGTGTDTQYF.

This clone was seen just once. The chain links TRBV15 to TRBJ2-5; D ambiguous. Trimming pared 0 bases from V and 3 bases from J, leaving 11 bases between. The CDR3 extends over 15 amino acids. From germline, CDR1 is LNHNV and CDR2 YYDKDF (reference sequence). The CDR3 nucleotides read TGTGCCACCAGCAGAGATCGAGGTGTGGAAGAGACCCAGTACTTC. Translating it yields CATSRDRGVEETQYF.

The genes are TRBV25-1 and TRBJ2-7, with 8 bases aligning to TRBD1. After removal of 6 bases from V and 5 bases from J, the junction contained 15 bases not matched to a gene. The CDR3 length is 16 residues. Germline CDR1 reads MGHDK; CDR2 reads SYGVNS. The DNA of the CDR3 is TGTGCCAGCAGCGGGCAGGGGGCGAAGGTAGAAAACGAGCAGTACTTC. Its translation: CASSGQGAKVENEQYF.

This clone was seen once. The chain has TRBV7-9 and TRBJ1-1; 11 bases are a match to TRBD1. Germline V gene sequence: CDR1 SEHNR, CDR2 FQNEAQ (reference sequence). Losses at the gene ends were 4 bases for V and 5 bases for J; bases not matched to a gene: 3. The CDR3 loop spans 14 amino acids. DNA for the CDR3: TGTGCCAGCAGCTGGGGACAGGGGGGGACTGAAGCTTTCTTT. This sequence encodes CASSWGQGGTEAFF. Combining the CDR3 with reference TRBV7-9 and TRBJ1-1 gives the whole variable domain DTGVSQNPRHKITKRGQNVTFRCDPISEHNRLYWYRQTLGQGPEFLTYFQNEAQLEKSRLLSDRFSAERPKGSFSTLEIQRTEQGDSAMYLCASSWGQGGTEAFFGQGTRLTVV.

The rearrangement uses TRBV5-4 and TRBJ1-2; 7 bases agree with TRBD1. The CDR3 totals 15 residues. From germline, CDR1 is SGHNT and CDR2 YYREEE (reference sequence). Trimming cost V 0 bases and J 2 bases; bases outside gene matches: 4. CDR3 in amino acids: CASSLGQGQNYGYTF. In DNA form, the CDR3 reads TGTGCCAGCAGCTTGGGACAGGGACAAAACTATGGCTACACCTTC.

This clone was seen more than once but under ten times. The chain has TRBV6-6 and TRBJ1-5, with D possibly TRBD1 on 6 matching bases. The CDR3 has 14 amino acids. The V gene lost 6 bases and the J gene lost 6 bases, with 15 bases spanning the gap. The germline CDR1 and CDR2 sequences are MNHNY and SVGAGI (reference sequence). The CDR3: CASRIRGRGQPQHF. In DNA form, the CDR3 reads TGTGCCAGCAGGATAAGGGGGAGGGGTCAGCCCCAGCATTTT.

The CDR3 DNA sequence: TGTGCCAGCAGCGAACTAGCGGGGGCCTACAATGAGCAGTTCTTC. Its translation: CASSELAGAYNEQFF. The genes are TRBV7-2 and TRBJ2-1; TRBD2 matches at 11 bases. This CDR3 region has 15 residues. V dropped 5 bases and J dropped 2; count of bases not matched to a gene: 2. Germline loops: CDR1 SGHTA, CDR2 FQGNSA.

The chain joins TRBV5-1 to TRBJ2-5, with D possibly being TRBD1 (5 bases). Germline V gives CDR1 SGHRS, CDR2 YFSETQ. This CDR3 has 16 residues. With 0 bases removed from V and 2 bases from J, the gap between germline ends came to 14 bases. The CDR3 loop is CASSLGGRAGQETQYF. CDR3 bases: TGCGCCAGCAGCTTGGGAGGCCGGGCAGGGCAAGAGACCCAGTACTTC.

V and J are TRBV29-1 and TRBJ2-7, with TRBD1 matching 8 bases. The CDR3 contains 13 residues. With V trimmed by 4 bases and J by 2 bases, 4 bases remained unmatched. CDR1 and CDR2 (germline): SQVTM, ANQGSEA. CDR3 amino acids: CSVGGQATYEQYF. CDR3 nucleotides: TGCAGCGTTGGGGGACAGGCAACCTACGAGCAGTACTTC.

V gene TRBV5-6 combines with J gene TRBJ2-5; 7 bases match TRBD2. The CDR3 has 14 amino acids. Germline V lookup: CDR1 SGHDT, CDR2 YYEEEE. The trim removed 4 bases at V and 4 bases at J, leaving 7 bases unmatched. The CDR3 DNA reads TGTGCCAGCAGCAGGACTAGGCGGGTAGAGACCCAGTACTTC. Residues: CASSRTRRVETQYF.

V gene TRBV6-6 combines with J gene TRBJ2-7; TRBD2 agrees at 8 bases. Germline V gene lookup returns CDR1 MNHNY and CDR2 SVGAGI (reference sequence). The J segment lost 4 bases and the V segment lost 8 bases, leaving 7 bases of the junction unmatched. CDR3 size: 13 residues. The DNA of the CDR3 is TGTGCCAGCGGGGCGGGAGGAACATACGAGCAGTACTTC. As protein: CASGAGGTYEQYF.

The V gene is TRBV5-1, the J gene TRBJ2-4; no clear D gene. V was trimmed by 3 bases and J by 0 bases, leaving 16 bases between them. The CDR3 length is 17 residues. Germline loops: CDR1 SGHRS, CDR2 YFSETQ. CDR3 region: CASSSRPEELAKNIQYF. The CDR3 nucleotides read TGCGCCAGCAGCTCCCGGCCTGAGGAGTTAGCCAAAAACATTCAGTACTTC.

The chain joins TRBV5-8 to TRBJ1-5, with TRBD1 matching over 8 bases. This CDR3 has 13 residues. Germline V gene lookup returns CDR1 SGHTS and CDR2 YDEGEE. The J segment lost 4 bases and the V segment lost 8 bases, leaving 5 bases of the junction unmatched. This chain's CDR3 is CASRTGLNQPQHF. The CDR3, as DNA: TGTGCCAGTCGGACAGGGCTGAATCAGCCCCAGCATTTT.

The genes are TRBV5-1 and TRBJ2-2, with 8 bases aligning to TRBD1. CDR1 SGHRS and CDR2 YFSETQ come from the germline V gene. CDR3 length: 15 amino acids. V dropped 3 bases and J dropped 3; count of bases not matched to a gene: 4. DNA for the CDR3: TGCGCCAGCAGCTCCGGACAGGGAGACACCGGGGAGCTGTTTTTT. Protein product: CASSSGQGDTGELFF.

V gene TRBV6-5 combines with J gene TRBJ2-4; the match to TRBD2 covers 9 bases. The CDR3 has 16 amino acids. Germline V gives CDR1 MNHEY, CDR2 SVGAGI. V was pared by 0 bases and J by 9 bases, with 9 bases of the junction left unmatched. For the CDR3, the DNA is TGTGCCAGCAGTTACTCTAGCGGGAGTGAGGCGAGCATTCAGTACTTC. Residues: CASSYSSGSEASIQYF.

This rearrangement joins TRBV10-3 to TRBJ2-7, with 11 bases lining up with TRBD1. CDR1 ENHRY and CDR2 SYGVKD come from the germline V gene. The trim removed 2 bases at V and 4 bases at J, leaving 7 bases unmatched. The CDR3 runs 16 residues. In DNA, the CDR3 is TGTGCCATCAGTGAGGCGGAGGGACAGGGGGGGTACGAGCAGTACTTC. It translates to CAISEAEGQGGYEQYF.

The chain has TRBV13 and TRBJ1-5; 8 positions match TRBD1. V shed 3 bases and J 6 bases; nucleotides not matched to a gene: 1. Germline V gene lookup returns CDR1 PRHDT and CDR2 FYEKMQ (reference sequence). The CDR3 has 13 residues. CDR3 bases: TGTGCCAGCAGCTTCCAGGGGGCTCAGCCCCAGCATTTT. Its protein is CASSFQGAQPQHF.

The V gene is TRBV29-1, the J gene TRBJ2-2; 7 bases line up with TRBD2. The germline V gene has CDR1 SQVTM and CDR2 ANQGSEA. The trim removed 0 bases at V and 6 bases at J, leaving 13 bases unmatched. The CDR3 runs to 17 residues. This chain's CDR3 is CSVEDPGVGGFSGELFF. CDR3 DNA sequence: TGCAGCGTTGAAGACCCGGGGGTCGGGGGGTTTTCCGGGGAGCTGTTTTTT.

V and J are TRBV29-1 and TRBJ1-2, with a weak D call TRBD1 (5 bases). The CDR3 totals 15 residues. The germline V gene has CDR1 SQVTM and CDR2 ANQGSEA. Trimming pared 2 bases from V and 6 bases from J, leaving 19 bases between. CDR3 loop: CSVERGEGFRNGYTF. CDR3 DNA: TGCAGCGTTGAAAGAGGGGAGGGCTTTAGGAATGGCTACACCTTC.

V is TRBV6-5 and J is TRBJ1-1; unclear D gene. V dropped 6 bases and J dropped 4 bases, with 9 bases sitting between them. The CDR3 is 12 amino acids. In germline, CDR1 is MNHEY, CDR2 SVGAGI. The chain's CDR3 is CASSPGFTEAFF. The CDR3 bases are TGTGCCAGCAGCCCCGGGTTCACTGAAGCTTTCTTT.

This clone has only a few counts. The chain uses TRBV10-3 and TRBJ1-1; D may be TRBD1 (5 bases). The CDR3 has 13 amino acids. CDR1 ENHRY and CDR2 SYGVKD come from the germline V gene. Trimming removed 6 bases at V and 1 base at J, with 9 bases between. The CDR3 sequence: CAISGQGNTEAFF. Here the CDR3 DNA reads TGTGCCATCAGCGGACAAGGGAACACTGAAGCTTTCTTT.

V is TRBV7-2 and J is TRBJ2-7, with 9 bases fitting TRBD1. Germline lookup yields CDR1 SGHTA and CDR2 FQGNSA. The CDR3 totals 13 residues. V was clipped by 6 bases and J by 5 bases; unmatched bases: 5. The CDR3 region has the DNA TGTGCCAGCAGACAGGGGGCAGTCCACGAGCAGTACTTC. Translation: CASRQGAVHEQYF.

J is TRBJ2-2 and V is TRBV19; TRBD1 is a possible D gene (6 bases). The CDR3 extends over 15 amino acids. Germline CDR1 is LNHDA and CDR2 is SQIVND (reference sequence). V was cut by 6 bases and J by 4 bases, with 15 bases left in between. In DNA form, the CDR3 reads TGTGCCAGTAGCCGCGAGGGGGTGGGCACCGGGGAGCTGTTTTTT. It is translated as CASSREGVGTGELFF.

The J gene is TRBJ2-2, the V gene TRBV29-1, with 11 positions matching TRBD1. Trimming at V came to 6 bases and at J to 3 bases, leaving 3 bases not matched to a gene. Germline V lookup: CDR1 SQVTM, CDR2 ANQGSEA. The CDR3 has 14 amino acids. CDR3 in amino acids: CSVGQGAYTGELFF. CDR3 sequence (DNA): TGCAGCGTAGGACAGGGGGCTTACACCGGGGAGCTGTTTTTT.